This T cell receptor beta chain was sequenced for a study of T-cell reconstitution after alpha-beta-depleted transplantation in children. A library of TCRbeta sequences, prepared with unique molecular identifiers, was generated. TCRdb ran MiXCR on the PCR reads and lists one entry per CDR3 protein. The table includes about 540,000 distinct CDR3 sequences, about a sixth detected once. This sample comprised PBMCs from the stem cell graft donor, obtained from the stem cell graft. This receptor was obtained from a human donor who donated a stem cell graft to a child with acute lymphoblastic leukemia.

The CDR3 sequence: CSVELRSYEQYF. The CDR3 DNA reads TGCAGCGTTGAGTTACGGTCCTACGAGCAGTACTTC. The V call is TRBV29-1, the J call TRBJ2-7; D is ambiguous. The ends were cut back, 3 bases at V and 1 base at J, with 7 bases in the middle. CDR3 length equals 12 residues. Germline V gives CDR1 SQVTM, CDR2 ANQGSEA.